The 2 T cell receptor beta chains below come from one sample, sequenced in a study of blood T cell repertoires in COVID-19. The repertoire was sequenced with immunoSEQ multiplex PCR; TCRdb's copy has only in-frame clones and lacks some. The sample consists of 250,000 to 300,000 clones, about nine tenths of them appearing once. The sequenced sample consisted of PBMCs or T cells enriched from blood (not recorded which). The receptors come from a human donor in a cohort exposed to, infected with or recovered from COVID-19 (not recorded which). The donor label of this sample is uncertain.

This clone was observed a handful of times. V and J are TRBV7-9 and TRBJ1-4, with 7 nucleotides matching TRBD1. The CDR3 is 16 residues long. V lost 4 bases and J lost 8; bases outside the gene matches: 13. From germline, CDR1 is SEHNR and CDR2 FQNEAQ (reference sequence). The DNA for the CDR3 is TGTGCCAGCAGCTCAAGGGAGACAGGGTCCCCCGAAAAACTGTTTTTT. Protein: CASSSRETGSPEKLFF. Looking up the rest from reference TRBV7-9 and TRBJ1-4 gives the full variable domain: DTGVSQNPRHKITKRGQNVTFRCDPISEHNRLYWYRQTLGQGPEFLTYFQNEAQLEKSRLLSDRFSAERPKGSFSTLEIQRTEQGDSAMYLCASSSRETGSPEKLFFGSGTQLSVL.

V gene TRBV7-9 combines with J gene TRBJ2-1; tentative D call: TRBD1 (5 bases). The CDR3 consists of 16 residues. V dropped 1 base and J dropped 7 bases, with 17 bases sitting between them. Germline V lookup: CDR1 SEHNR, CDR2 FQNEAQ (reference sequence). CDR3 nucleotide sequence: TGTGCCAGCAGCTTAGGCGGTCCAGGGAAGGGGAATGAGCAGTTCTTC. This sequence encodes CASSLGGPGKGNEQFF.